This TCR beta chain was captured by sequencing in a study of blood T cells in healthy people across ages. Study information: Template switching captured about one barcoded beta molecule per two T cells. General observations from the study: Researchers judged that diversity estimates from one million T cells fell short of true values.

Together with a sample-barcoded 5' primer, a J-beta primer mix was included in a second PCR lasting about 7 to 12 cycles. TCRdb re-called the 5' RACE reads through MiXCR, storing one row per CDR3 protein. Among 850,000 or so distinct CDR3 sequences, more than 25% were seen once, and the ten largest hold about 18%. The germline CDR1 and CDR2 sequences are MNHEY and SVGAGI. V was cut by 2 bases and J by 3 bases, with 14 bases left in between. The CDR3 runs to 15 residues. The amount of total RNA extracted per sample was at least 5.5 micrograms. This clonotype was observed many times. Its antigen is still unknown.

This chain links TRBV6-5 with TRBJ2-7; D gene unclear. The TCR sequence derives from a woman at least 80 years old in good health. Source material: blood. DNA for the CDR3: TGTGCCAGCAGTTACGGTATAGGGATGGGCTACGAGCAGTACTTC. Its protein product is CASSYGIGMGYEQYF.